This TCR beta chain derives from a study of Ad26.COV2.S vaccination and SARS-CoV-2 variants. Findings of the study overall: Responses of spike-specific T cells (both CD8+ and CD4+) reportedly showed substantial breadth after vaccination.

The protocol was immunoSEQ multiplex PCR, while the TCRdb copy is restricted to in-frame clones and leaves out a portion. The sample consists of 250,000 or so clones, roughly 85% of them appearing once. Concerning this clone: Its antigen is not known.

Documented treatment: about 20 received Ad26.COV2.S at low or high dose, single or two shots; about 5 received placebo; per-sample allocation not given. Samples came from day 63 after the first vaccine or placebo injection. Vaccination employed an Ad26 vector expressing the Wuhan-strain SARS-CoV-2 spike. CDR3 length: 18 amino acids. Between the trimmed V and J ends, which lost 4 bases and 0 bases, there was a span of 19 bases. Germline V gene sequence: CDR1 SGHRS, CDR2 YFSETQ. The material was peripheral blood, obtained in a trial of Ad26.COV2.S vaccine versus placebo. V and J are TRBV5-1 and TRBJ1-4; D not resolved. The sequence came from a person between 18 and 65 years old who received the Ad26.COV2.S COVID-19 vaccine or a placebo. This CDR3 is CASSPGPRGFSTNEKLFF. In DNA, the CDR3 is TGCGCCAGCAGCCCCGGTCCGAGAGGGTTTTCAACTAATGAAAAACTGTTTTTT. The variable domain in full, completed from reference TRBV5-1 and TRBJ1-4, reads KAGVTQTPRYLIKTRGQQVTLSCSPISGHRSVSWYQQTPGQGLQFLFEYFSETQRNKGNFPGRFSGRQFSNSRSEMNVSTLELGDSALYLCASSPGPRGFSTNEKLFFGSGTQLSVL.